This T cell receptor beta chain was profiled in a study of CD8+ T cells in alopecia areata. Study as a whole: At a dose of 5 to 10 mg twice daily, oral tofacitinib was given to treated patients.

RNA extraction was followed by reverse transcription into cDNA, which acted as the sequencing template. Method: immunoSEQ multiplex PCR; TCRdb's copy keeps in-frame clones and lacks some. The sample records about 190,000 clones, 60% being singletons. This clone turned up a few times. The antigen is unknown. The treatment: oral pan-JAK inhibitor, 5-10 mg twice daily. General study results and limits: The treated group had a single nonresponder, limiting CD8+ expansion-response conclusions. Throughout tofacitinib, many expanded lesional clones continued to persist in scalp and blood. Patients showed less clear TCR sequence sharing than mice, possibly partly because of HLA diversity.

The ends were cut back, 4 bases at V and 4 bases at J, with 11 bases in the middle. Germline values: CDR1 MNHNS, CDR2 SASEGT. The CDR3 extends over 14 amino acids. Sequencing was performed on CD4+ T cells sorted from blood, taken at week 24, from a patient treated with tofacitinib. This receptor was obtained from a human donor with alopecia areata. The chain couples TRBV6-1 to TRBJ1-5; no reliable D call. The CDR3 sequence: CASSARALNQPQHF. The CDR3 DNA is TGTGCCAGCAGTGCCCGAGCCCTAAATCAGCCCCAGCATTTT.